The rows below give T cell receptor beta chains drawn from one sample of a study of OX40 agonist ivuxolimab in advanced cancers. The method was immunoSEQ multiplex PCR; TCRdb's version includes in-frame clones alone and lacks a portion of them. The sample lists 90,000 to 100,000 clones; about 88% were seen once. The source material was CD4+ or CD8+ T cells sorted from blood, sampled in a trial of the OX40 agonist ivuxolimab. These receptors all stem from an adult with an advanced solid tumor such as melanoma, head and neck, liver or kidney cancer. CDR3s include the opening cysteine and the closing phenylalanine or tryptophan. The order of the fields is J gene, V gene, clone size, D gene, CDR3 protein, CDR3 DNA. D genes are given only for firm matches. Some rows have no size entry. The others give once, few or many, or a class for an expanded clone.

>TRBJ2-3|TRBV29-1|.|.
CSVDAQGSWDTQYF
TGCAGCGTTGACGCGCAGGGGAGCTGGGATACGCAGTATTTT
>TRBJ2-1|TRBV5-1|.|TRBD1
CASSLSDRGPWNEQFF
TGCGCCAGCAGCTTAAGCGACAGGGGTCCATGGAATGAGCAGTTCTTC
>TRBJ2-3|TRBV21-1|.|.
CASISLALARRADTQYF
TGTGCCAGCATCTCCCTCGCTCTAGCGAGGAGGGCAGATACGCAGTATTTT
>TRBJ2-5|TRBV7-2|.|TRBD2
CASSLNRGGETQYF
TGTGCCAGCAGCTTAAACCGGGGGGGAGAGACCCAGTACTTC
>TRBJ1-3|TRBV28|.|.
CASSLGVSSGNTIYF
TGTGCCAGCAGTTTAGGGGTTTCCTCTGGAAACACCATATATTTT
>TRBJ1-2|TRBV19|.|TRBD1
CASRAGQGTDGYTF
TGTGCCAGTAGGGCGGGACAGGGGACGGATGGCTACACCTTC
>TRBJ2-5|TRBV11-3|.|TRBD2
CASSGGEGGETQYF
TGTGCCAGCAGCGGCGGGGAGGGCGGAGAGACCCAGTACTTC
>TRBJ2-2|TRBV28|.|TRBD1
CASSPGQGVGELFF
TGTGCCAGCAGTCCCGGACAGGGGGTCGGGGAGCTGTTTTTT
>TRBJ2-5|TRBV4-1|.|TRBD2
CASSQQTSGRVETQYF
TGCGCCAGCAGCCAACAGACTAGCGGGAGGGTGGAGACCCAGTACTTC
>TRBJ2-5|TRBV7-8|once|TRBD2
CASSPRTSVETQYF
TGTGCCAGCAGCCCTCGGACTAGCGTAGAGACCCAGTACTTC
>TRBJ2-1|TRBV18|.|TRBD2
CASSPKLAGGHEQFF
TGTGCCAGCTCACCGAAACTAGCGGGAGGCCATGAGCAGTTCTTC
>TRBJ2-7|TRBV18|.|.
CASSQGSSYEQYF
TGTGCCAGCTCACAGGGGAGCTCCTACGAGCAGTACTTC
>TRBJ2-5|TRBV4-2|once|.
CASSLRSTDQETQYF
TGTGCCAGCAGCCTCCGATCGACGGATCAAGAGACCCAGTACTTC
>TRBJ1-5|TRBV27|.|.
CASRDVYSNQPQHF
TGTGCCAGCAGGGACGTTTATAGCAATCAGCCCCAGCATTTT
>TRBJ1-2|TRBV6-1|.|.
CASSEVSMGGRYGYTF
TGTGCCAGCAGTGAAGTTTCAATGGGGGGCCGCTATGGCTACACCTTC
>TRBJ2-2|TRBV7-9|.|TRBD1
CASRPRQGANTGELFF
TGTGCCAGCAGACCCAGACAGGGGGCGAACACCGGGGAGCTGTTTTTT
>TRBJ2-2|TRBV18|.|TRBD2
CASSQTSDGTGELFF
TGTGCCAGCTCACAAACTAGCGACGGCACCGGGGAGCTGTTTTTT
>TRBJ1-2|TRBV18|.|.
CASSPPSEGRKPYTF
TGTGCCAGCTCACCACCGTCGGAGGGGCGTAAACCCTACACCTTC
>TRBJ2-5|TRBV18|.|.
CASSPTGREETQYF
TGTGCCAGCTCACCAACAGGCAGGGAAGAGACCCAGTACTTC
>TRBJ1-1|TRBV27|.|.
CASSLTLTDEAFF
TGTGCCAGCAGTTTAACACTTACCGATGAAGCTTTCTTT
>TRBJ1-2|TRBV7-2|few|.
CASSPGDYGYTF
TGTGCCAGCAGCCCTGGCGACTATGGCTACACCTTC
>TRBJ1-1|TRBV7-2|.|.
CASSLAVSGEAFF
TGTGCCAGCAGCTTAGCGGTGAGTGGTGAAGCTTTCTTT
>TRBJ2-1|TRBV6-1|.|.
CATQRDENNEQFF
TGTGCCACCCAACGAGACGAGAACAATGAGCAGTTCTTC
>TRBJ2-3|TRBV6-1|.|.
CASSERAEHRDTQYF
TGTGCCAGCAGTGAACGGGCGGAACATCGAGATACGCAGTATTTT
>TRBJ1-1|TRBV30|.|.
CAWSKIGADTEAFF
TGTGCCTGGAGCAAGATAGGGGCCGACACTGAAGCTTTCTTT
>TRBJ2-7|TRBV7-9|.|TRBD1
CASSPAGQGVGEQYF
TGTGCCAGCAGCCCAGCGGGACAGGGTGTCGGCGAGCAGTACTTC
>TRBJ2-2|TRBV7-8|.|TRBD2
CASRAGRNTGELFF
TGTGCCAGCCGAGCGGGAAGGAACACCGGGGAGCTGTTTTTT
>TRBJ2-3|TRBV18|once|.
CASSPRQGEDTQYF
TGTGCCAGCTCACCGAGGCAGGGTGAAGATACGCAGTATTTT
>TRBJ2-7|TRBV6-1|.|.
CATLGYEQYF
TGTGCCACGCTGGGGTACGAGCAGTACTTC
>TRBJ2-4|TRBV4-1|.|.
CASSQDGGGFAKNIQYF
TGCGCCAGCAGCCAAGATGGAGGGGGTTTCGCCAAAAACATTCAGTACTTC
>TRBJ2-7|TRBV28|.|.
CASRLFGPGSYEQYF
.
>TRBJ1-1|TRBV5-1|.|TRBD1
CASKWQGETDTEAFF
TGCGCCAGCAAATGGCAGGGGGAAACGGACACTGAAGCTTTCTTT
>TRBJ1-5|TRBV19|.|TRBD1
CASSQTGGGGNQPQHF
TGTGCCAGTAGTCAGACAGGGGGCGGCGGCAATCAGCCCCAGCATTTT
>TRBJ2-1|TRBV19|.|.
CASSIRRTSPYNEQFF
TGTGCCAGTAGTATACGGCGGACCAGCCCCTACAATGAGCAGTTCTTC
>TRBJ1-2|TRBV19|.|TRBD1
CASRDRDSGASGYTF
TGTGCCAGCCGGGACAGGGATTCGGGGGCTAGTGGCTACACCTTC
>TRBJ2-1|TRBV20-1|.|.
CSASDNEQFF
TGCAGTGCCTCTGACAATGAGCAGTTCTTC
>TRBJ1-3|TRBV14|.|.
CASSQDIGNTIYF
TGTGCCAGCAGCCAAGACATCGGAAACACCATATATTTT
>TRBJ2-1|TRBV7-2|few|.
CASSSNGRSSYNEQFF
TGTGCCAGCAGCTCAAACGGCAGGTCCTCCTACAATGAGCAGTTCTTC
>TRBJ1-2|TRBV28|.|.
CASSPPGYGYTF
TGTGCCAGCAGTCCCCCAGGGTATGGCTACACCTTC
>TRBJ1-4|TRBV7-2|.|.
CASSLAEGQKLFF
TGTGCCAGCAGCTTAGCAGAGGGTCAAAAACTGTTTTTT
>TRBJ2-5|TRBV6-1|.|TRBD1
CASSERDRETQYF
TGTGCCAGCAGTGAAAGGGACAGAGAGACCCAGTACTTC
>TRBJ1-3|TRBV18|.|TRBD1
CASSPTGTGAGNTIYF
TGTGCCAGCTCACCTACCGGGACAGGGGCTGGAAACACCATATATTTT
>TRBJ1-2|TRBV6-6|.|.
CASSYWRDYGYTF
TGTGCCAGCAGTTATTGGAGGGACTATGGCTACACCTTC
>TRBJ1-5|TRBV19|.|.
CASSVGYSNQPQHF
TGTGCCAGTAGTGTGGGGTATAGCAATCAGCCCCAGCATTTT
>TRBJ1-5|TRBV6-5|few|TRBD1
CASSYSGSGGNQPQHF
TGTGCCAGCAGTTACTCGGGGTCAGGGGGGAATCAGCCCCAGCATTTT
>TRBJ1-5|TRBV27|.|.
CASRGPYSNQPQHF
TGTGCCAGCAGGGGCCCATATAGCAATCAGCCCCAGCATTTT